The T cell receptor (beta chain) described here comes from a study of resident and recirculating memory T cells in vitiligo. Assay used: immunoSEQ multiplex PCR; TCRdb lists only in-frame clones, some missing. The sample records about 76,000 clones, 92% being singletons. Patients had to be free of confetti depigmentation, indicating active vitiligo. Looked up from germline, CDR1 is SEHNR and CDR2 is FQNEAQ (reference sequence). V lost 4 bases to trimming and J lost 6 bases; unmatched junction nucleotides: 2. There are 14 residues in the CDR3. V gene TRBV7-9 combines with J gene TRBJ1-4; TRBD1 matches 10 bases. The sequenced sample was blood. The origin of this receptor is a male donor with vitiligo. As DNA, the CDR3 is TGTGCCAGCAGCTGGACAGGGGGACATGAAAAACTGTTTTTT. The encoded protein is CASSWTGGHEKLFF.